Listed below are T cell receptor beta chains from one sample, sequenced in a study of regulatory T cells in long-lasting Graves disease. MiXCR, run by TCRdb on the multiplex PCR reads, gives a single entry per CDR3 protein. The sample has about 430,000 distinct CDR3 sequences; roughly 21% are singletons. Sequences were derived from peripheral blood mononuclear cells (PBMCs), sampled when the disease was refractory, from a patient treated with antithyroid drugs. The receptors here all came from a female donor with Graves disease. Each CDR3 is given with its conserved first and last residue. A D gene is named only where the DNA matches it firmly.

d_gene	v_gene	len	j_gene	CDR3aa
TRBD2	TRBV20-1	14	TRBJ2-7	CSANPGLAGGEQYF
TRBD1	TRBV7-2	13	TRBJ2-5	CASSAHRGETQYF
TRBD1	TRBV27	17	TRBJ1-2	CASSLSPPQGASYGYTF
-	TRBV20-1	15	TRBJ2-7	CSASPHGPGDSVQYF
TRBD2	TRBV7-8	16	TRBJ2-3	CASSLWAGGPEDTQYF
TRBD1	TRBV27	14	TRBJ1-2	CASSFTGTGAGYTF
-	TRBV2	14	TRBJ2-7	CASSGGTFVYEQYF
TRBD2	TRBV5-1	16	TRBJ2-4	CASSPGAGLAKNIQYF
-	TRBV5-1	14	TRBJ1-4	CASAPEQGYEKLLF
-	TRBV3-1	14	TRBJ1-1	CASSQVSGNTEAFF
TRBD2	TRBV7-6	16	TRBJ2-7	CASSSGGGARSYEQYF
TRBD2	TRBV12-3/TRBV12-4	14	TRBJ2-7	CASSRGLAGYEQYF
-	TRBV24-1	15	TRBJ2-3	CATSDPGHRTDTQYF
-	TRBV15	15	TRBJ1-5	CATSRDRQGGQPQHF
-	TRBV18	15	TRBJ2-3	CASSQLGGGTDTQYF
-	TRBV12-3/TRBV12-4	16	TRBJ2-5	CASSLVGRTYQETQYF
-	TRBV7-3	11	TRBJ2-1	CASSSGAPPVF
-	TRBV11-2	17	TRBJ1-1	CASSLAHRGTLNTEAFF
TRBD2	TRBV20-1	14	TRBJ2-7	CSASIVLAGGEQYF
-	TRBV9	13	TRBJ2-7	CASSPDPAYEQYF
TRBD2	TRBV28	20	TRBJ2-2	CASSLSLPGLAGGNTGELFF
-	TRBV4-2	18	TRBJ2-5	CASSQGLVGSRYQETQYF
-	TRBV2	15	TRBJ2-3	CASSVGPGGTDTQYF
-	TRBV6-2/TRBV6-3	10	TRBJ2-5	CASTLETQYF
-	TRBV5-1	15	TRBJ2-7	CASSLVFGQSYEQYF
TRBD2	TRBV29-1	13	TRBJ2-7	CTGTSEGGYEQYF
-	TRBV20-1	11	TRBJ2-7	CSAKKRSEQYF
-	TRBV14	14	TRBJ2-7	CASNESRFPYEQYF
TRBD1	TRBV5-1	16	TRBJ2-3	CASSSADRGSTDTQYF
TRBD1	TRBV3-1	14	TRBJ1-2	CASSQEDRGDGYTF
TRBD1	TRBV11-2	16	TRBJ2-2	CASRGLRQGGAGELFF
-	TRBV20-1	13	TRBJ2-7	CSARTGQLLRTYF
TRBD2	TRBV6-5	18	TRBJ2-5	CASSFRLAGASYQETQYF
-	TRBV5-6	14	TRBJ2-2	CASSLGTGYGELFF
-	TRBV12-3/TRBV12-4	12	TRBJ1-1	CASSLHIAEAFF
-	TRBV28	14	TRBJ2-7	CASSSPGTRYEQYF
-	TRBV28	17	TRBJ1-2	CASSPSQGKLPNYGYTF
-	TRBV19	17	TRBJ1-5	CASSFSRAASGNQPQHF
-	TRBV28	15	TRBJ2-6	CASSWDISGANVLTF
TRBD2	TRBV5-1	15	TRBJ2-7	CASSLRREGPYEQYF
-	TRBV3-1	17	TRBJ2-2	CASSQGPHRGDTGELFF
TRBD1	TRBV5-1	15	TRBJ2-7	CASSRAGQGIREQYF
-	TRBV7-9	13	TRBJ2-7	CASSLPQGDEQYF
-	TRBV19	13	TRBJ1-1	CASYGVDSTEAFF
-	TRBV27	15	TRBJ1-6	CASSPLGGSNSPLHF